This section outlines one T cell receptor (beta chain) sequence together with its context. Its antigen is as yet unknown. The record originates from a study of identifying expanded T cells in peripheral blood. General study findings and limits: Across healthy donors, higher total template counts meant significantly greater roughly two-week count variance. About 1.2 clones differed between technical replicates, versus approximately 17 and 20 over time.

The repertoire was sequenced with immunoSEQ multiplex PCR; TCRdb's copy has only in-frame clones and lacks some. The table lists some 100,000 clones, around 88% of them singletons. During the collection period, no donor immune events like infections were recorded. The length of the CDR3 is 12 residues. The V end lost 4 bases, the J end lost 3 bases, and 7 bases lay between the germline ends. Germline assignment: CDR1 MGHDK and CDR2 SYGVNS. What was sequenced was blood. V is TRBV25-1 and J is TRBJ2-7; unclear D gene. The receptor comes from a person aged 18 to 70 in good health. The CDR3 reads CASSARHYEQYF. CDR3 nucleotides: TGTGCCAGCAGTGCCCGGCACTACGAGCAGTACTTC.